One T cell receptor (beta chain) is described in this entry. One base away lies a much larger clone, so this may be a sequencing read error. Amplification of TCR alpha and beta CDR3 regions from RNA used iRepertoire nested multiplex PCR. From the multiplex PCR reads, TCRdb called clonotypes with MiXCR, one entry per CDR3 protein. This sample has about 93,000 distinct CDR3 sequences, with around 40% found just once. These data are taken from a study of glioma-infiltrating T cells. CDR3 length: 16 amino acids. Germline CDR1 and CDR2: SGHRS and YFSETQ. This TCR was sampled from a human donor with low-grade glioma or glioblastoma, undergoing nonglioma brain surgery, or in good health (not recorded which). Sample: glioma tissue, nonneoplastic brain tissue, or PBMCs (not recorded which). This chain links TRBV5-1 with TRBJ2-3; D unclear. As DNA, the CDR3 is TGCGACAGCAGCTTGGCGGCAGGAGCTAGCACAGATACGCAGTATTTT. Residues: CDSSLAAGASTDTQYF.